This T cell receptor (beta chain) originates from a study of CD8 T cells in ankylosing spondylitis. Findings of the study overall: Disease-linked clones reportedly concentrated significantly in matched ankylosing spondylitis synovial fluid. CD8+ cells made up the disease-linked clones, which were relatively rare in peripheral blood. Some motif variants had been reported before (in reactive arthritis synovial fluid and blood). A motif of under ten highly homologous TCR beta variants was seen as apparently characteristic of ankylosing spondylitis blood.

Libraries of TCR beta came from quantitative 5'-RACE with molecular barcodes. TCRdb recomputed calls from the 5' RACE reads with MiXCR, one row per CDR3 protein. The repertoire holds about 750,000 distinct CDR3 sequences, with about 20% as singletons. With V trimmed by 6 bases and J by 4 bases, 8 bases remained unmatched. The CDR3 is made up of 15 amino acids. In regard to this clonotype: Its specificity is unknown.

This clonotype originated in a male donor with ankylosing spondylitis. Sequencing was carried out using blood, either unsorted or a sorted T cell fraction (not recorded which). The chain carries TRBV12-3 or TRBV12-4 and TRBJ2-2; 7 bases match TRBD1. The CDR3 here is CASRAKGGSTGELFF. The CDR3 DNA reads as TGTGCCAGCAGGGCCAAAGGGGGCTCCACCGGGGAGCTGTTTTTT.